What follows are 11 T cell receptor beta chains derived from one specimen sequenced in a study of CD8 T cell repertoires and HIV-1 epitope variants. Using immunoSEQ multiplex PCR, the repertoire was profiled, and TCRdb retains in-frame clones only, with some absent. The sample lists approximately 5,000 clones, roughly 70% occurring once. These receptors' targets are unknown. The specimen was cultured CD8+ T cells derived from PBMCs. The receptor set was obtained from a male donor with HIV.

The CDR3 nucleotides are TGTGCCAGCAGGCTGGAATCCTACTACAATGAGCAGTTCTTC. This translates into CASRLESYYNEQFF. The V and J genes are TRBV28 and TRBJ2-1, with D unresolved. CDR1 is MDHEN and CDR2 is SYDVKM in the germline V gene. Between the trimmed V and J ends, which lost 6 bases and 3 bases, there was a span of 12 bases. This CDR3 region has 14 residues.

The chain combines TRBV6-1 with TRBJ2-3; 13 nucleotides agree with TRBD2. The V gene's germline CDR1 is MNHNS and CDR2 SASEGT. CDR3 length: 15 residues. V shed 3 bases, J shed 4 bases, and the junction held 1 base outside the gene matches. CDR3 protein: CASSETSGRPDTQYF. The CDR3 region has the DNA TGTGCCAGCAGTGAGACTAGCGGGAGGCCAGATACGCAGTATTTT.

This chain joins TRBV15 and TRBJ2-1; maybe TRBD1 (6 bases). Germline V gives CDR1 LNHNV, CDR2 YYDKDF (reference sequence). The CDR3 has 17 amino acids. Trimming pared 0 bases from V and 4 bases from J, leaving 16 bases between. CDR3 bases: TGTGCCACCAGCAGAGATCGGACAGAGTCCTTTTACAATGAGCAGTTCTTC. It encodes CATSRDRTESFYNEQFF.

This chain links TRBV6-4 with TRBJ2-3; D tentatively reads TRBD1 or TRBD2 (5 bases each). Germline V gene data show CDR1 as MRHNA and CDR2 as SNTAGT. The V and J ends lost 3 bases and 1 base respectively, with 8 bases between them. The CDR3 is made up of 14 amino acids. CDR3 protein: CASSERGRTDTQYF. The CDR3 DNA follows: TGTGCCAGCAGTGAGAGGGGACGCACAGATACGCAGTATTTT.

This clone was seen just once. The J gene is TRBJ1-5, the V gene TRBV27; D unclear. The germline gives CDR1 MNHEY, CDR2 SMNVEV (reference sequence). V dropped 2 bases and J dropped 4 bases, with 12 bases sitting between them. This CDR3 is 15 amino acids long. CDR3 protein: CASSLGSQPNQPQHF. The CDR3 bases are TGTGCCAGCAGTTTAGGCAGCCAGCCTAATCAGCCCCAGCATTTT.

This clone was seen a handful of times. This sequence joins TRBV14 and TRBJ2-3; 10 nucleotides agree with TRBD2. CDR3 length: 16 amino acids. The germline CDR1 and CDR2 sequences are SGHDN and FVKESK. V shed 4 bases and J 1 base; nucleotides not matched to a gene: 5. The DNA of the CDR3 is TGTGCCAGCAGCCCACCTCTAGCGGGAGGCACAGATACGCAGTATTTT. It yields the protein CASSPPLAGGTDTQYF.

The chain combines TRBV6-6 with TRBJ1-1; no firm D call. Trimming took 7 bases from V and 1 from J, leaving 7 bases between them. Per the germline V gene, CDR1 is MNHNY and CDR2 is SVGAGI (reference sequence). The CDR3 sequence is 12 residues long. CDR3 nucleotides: TGTGCCAGCAAGCAGCAGAACACTGAAGCTTTCTTT. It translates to CASKQQNTEAFF.

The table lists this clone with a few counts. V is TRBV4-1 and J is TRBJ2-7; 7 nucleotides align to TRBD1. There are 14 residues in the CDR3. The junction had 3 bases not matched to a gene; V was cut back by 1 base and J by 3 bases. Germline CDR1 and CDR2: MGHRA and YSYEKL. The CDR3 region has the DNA TGCGCCAGCAGCCAAGGAGCAGGGGGCTACGAGCAGTACTTC. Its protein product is CASSQGAGGYEQYF.

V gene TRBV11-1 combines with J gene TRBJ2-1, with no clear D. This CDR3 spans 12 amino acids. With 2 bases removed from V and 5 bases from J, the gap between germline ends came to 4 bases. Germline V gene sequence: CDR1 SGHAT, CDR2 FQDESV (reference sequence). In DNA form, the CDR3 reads TGTGCCAGCAGCTTATTAGACAATGAGCAGTTCTTC. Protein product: CASSLLDNEQFF.

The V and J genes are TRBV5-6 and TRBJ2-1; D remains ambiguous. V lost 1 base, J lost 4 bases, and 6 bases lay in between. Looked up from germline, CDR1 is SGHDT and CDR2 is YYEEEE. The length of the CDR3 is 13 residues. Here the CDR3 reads CASSLREYNEQFF. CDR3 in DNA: TGTGCCAGCAGCTTGAGGGAATACAATGAGCAGTTCTTC.

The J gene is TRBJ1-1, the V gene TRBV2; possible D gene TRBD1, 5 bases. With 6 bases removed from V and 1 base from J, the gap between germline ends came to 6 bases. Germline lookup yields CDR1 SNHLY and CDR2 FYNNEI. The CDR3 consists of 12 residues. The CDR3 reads CASSQGNTEAFF. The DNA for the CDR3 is TGTGCCAGCAGCCAGGGGAACACTGAAGCTTTCTTT.